Following are 4 T cell receptor beta chains from one sample sequenced in a study of shared clonotypes between healthy human individuals. The repertoire was sequenced with immunoSEQ multiplex PCR; TCRdb's copy has only in-frame clones and lacks some. This table holds about 600,000 clones, more than 95% found once. The sample taken for sequencing was naive CD4+ T cells sorted from blood. Subset: CD45RA+ positively selected. Every receptor here comes from a woman aged 25 to 39 in good health.

V and J are TRBV5-8 and TRBJ2-5, with 10 bases aligning to TRBD1. The CDR3 totals 15 residues. With 4 bases clipped from V and 10 bases from J, the junction kept 13 bases outside the gene matches. Germline V gene data show CDR1 as SGHTS and CDR2 as YDEGEE. The CDR3 DNA reads TGTGCCAGCAGCCACAGGAGGACAGGGGGAATGGACCAGTACTTC. Amino acid sequence: CASSHRRTGGMDQYF.

The V and J genes are TRBV20-1 and TRBJ2-5; D not resolved. The V end lost 7 bases, the J end lost 2 bases, and 8 bases lay between the germline ends. CDR1 DFQATT and CDR2 SNEGSKA come from the germline V gene (reference sequence). This CDR3 is built from 11 residues. The CDR3 bases are TGCAGTGTAGGCAAACAAGAGACCCAGTACTTC. Encoded protein: CSVGKQETQYF.

DNA of the CDR3: TGCGCCAGCAGCTTGGATGCCGGGAGGGACCCACCGCATGAGCAGTTCTTC. Translation gives CASSLDAGRDPPHEQFF. This chain links TRBV5-1 with TRBJ2-1; TRBD2 aligns across 8 bases. CDR3 length equals 17 residues. Losses at the gene ends were 0 bases for V and 8 bases for J; bases not matched to a gene: 13. Per germline, CDR1 SGHRS and CDR2 YFSETQ.

This CDR3 reads CASSPQGAIRYTF. Written as DNA, the CDR3 is TGTGCCAGCAGTCCGCAGGGGGCTATCCGCTACACCTTC. The V and J genes are TRBV27 and TRBJ1-2, with 8 bases lining up with TRBD1. Germline trimming cut 5 bases from V and 9 bases from J; bases unmatched to any gene: 8. Per germline, CDR1 MNHEY and CDR2 SMNVEV (reference sequence). There are 13 residues in the CDR3.